These 26 T cell receptor beta chains share one sample of origin, sequenced in a study of control samples from healthy donors and cancer patients. This table comes from immunoSEQ multiplex PCR, and its TCRdb copy is limited to in-frame clones, with some not included. In the table there are 150,000 to 200,000 clones, 85% to 95% of which are singletons. The specimen was blood. Source of these receptors: a woman aged 40-49 years in good health.

This clone was counted between two and nine times. The chain combines TRBV7-9 with TRBJ1-5, with TRBD1 matching over 8 bases. Germline CDR1 is SEHNR and CDR2 is FQNEAQ (reference sequence). V lost 1 base to trimming and J lost 1 base; unmatched junction nucleotides: 6. The length of the CDR3 is 17 residues. The CDR3 is CASSLEFGDRSNQPQHF. CDR3 in DNA: TGTGCCAGCAGCTTAGAATTTGGGGACAGGAGCAATCAGCCCCAGCATTTT. Looking up the rest from reference TRBV7-9 and TRBJ1-5 gives the full variable domain: DTGVSQNPRHKITKRGQNVTFRCDPISEHNRLYWYRQTLGQGPEFLTYFQNEAQLEKSRLLSDRFSAERPKGSFSTLEIQRTEQGDSAMYLCASSLEFGDRSNQPQHFGDGTRLSIL.

V usage is TRBV5-1 and J usage is TRBJ1-1; D possibly corresponds to TRBD1 (5 bases). CDR3 length equals 14 residues. Trimming shortened V by 3 bases and J by 4 bases, and 13 bases separated the two germline ends. CDR1 SGHRS and CDR2 YFSETQ come from the germline V gene. The CDR3 DNA is TGCGCCAGCAGCTGGGCGGGGGAGGGCACTGAAGCTTTCTTT. Translation: CASSWAGEGTEAFF.

The chain carries TRBV15 and TRBJ2-7; 9 nucleotides agree with TRBD1. CDR1 and CDR2 (germline): LNHNV, YYDKDF (reference sequence). The ends lost 3 bases at V and 3 bases at J; junction bases unmatched: 12. The CDR3 spans 17 residues. DNA of the CDR3: TGTGCCACCAGCAGCTATCAGACCGGGACAGGGAGCTACGAGCAGTACTTC. Translation: CATSSYQTGTGSYEQYF.

This clone was detected only once. J is TRBJ1-5 and V is TRBV28; possible D gene TRBD1, 5 bases. From germline, CDR1 is MDHEN and CDR2 SYDVKM. V gave up 2 bases and J gave up 7 bases, with 12 bases separating them. This CDR3 is 14 amino acids long. The CDR3 protein is CASSLRQQTQPQHF. The DNA for the CDR3 is TGTGCCAGCAGTTTACGACAGCAGACGCAGCCCCAGCATTTT.

This chain links TRBV5-1 with TRBJ2-3; D unclear. Germline V gene data show CDR1 as SGHRS and CDR2 as YFSETQ. V was cut by 4 bases and J by 0 bases, with 6 bases left in between. This CDR3 region has 13 residues. This chain's CDR3 is CASSDPSTDTQYF. The CDR3, as DNA: TGCGCCAGCAGCGACCCTAGCACAGATACGCAGTATTTT.

This rearrangement joins TRBV6-6 to TRBJ2-5; D is unclear. There are 13 residues in the CDR3. V gave up 7 bases and J gave up 4 bases, with 13 bases separating them. Germline V lookup: CDR1 MNHNY, CDR2 SVGAGI (reference sequence). CDR3 residues: CASTLMASETQYF. The DNA for the CDR3 is TGTGCCAGCACCCTCATGGCGTCAGAGACCCAGTACTTC.

The genes are TRBV6-1 and TRBJ1-1; 12 bases are a match to TRBD1. In germline, CDR1 is MNHNS, CDR2 SASEGT. J lost 5 bases, V lost 3 bases, and 4 bases had no gene match. The CDR3 is 15 residues long. This chain's CDR3 is CASSDGTGGRTEAFF. The CDR3 nucleotides are TGTGCCAGCAGTGATGGGACAGGGGGCAGAACTGAAGCTTTCTTT.

CDR3: CAISKPSGGVNTEAFF. CDR3 bases: TGTGCCATCAGTAAACCATCAGGGGGGGTGAACACTGAAGCTTTCTTT. V gene TRBV10-3 combines with J gene TRBJ1-1; 7 nucleotides agree with TRBD1. The germline V gene has CDR1 ENHRY and CDR2 SYGVKD. After removal of 5 bases from V and 0 bases from J, the junction contained 9 bases not matched to a gene. There are 16 residues in the CDR3.

The V and J genes are TRBV7-6 and TRBJ2-1; maybe TRBD1 (6 bases). Trimming pared 5 bases from V and 10 bases from J, leaving 12 bases between. This CDR3 is built from 12 residues. Germline CDR1 reads SGHVS; CDR2 reads FNYEAQ. CDR3 residues: CASSQPGQEQFF. For the CDR3, the DNA is TGTGCCAGCAGCCAACCAGGACAGGAGCAGTTCTTC.

The J gene is TRBJ1-5, the V gene TRBV3-1 (or the pseudogene TRBV3-2); TRBD1 matches at 8 bases. V shed 0 bases, J shed 4 bases, and the junction held 2 bases outside the gene matches. Germline V CDR1 and CDR2: LGHDT, YNNKEL (reference sequence). The CDR3 has 15 residues. CDR3: CASSQDYRGNQPQHF. The CDR3 nucleotides are TGTGCCAGCAGCCAAGATTACAGGGGGAATCAGCCCCAGCATTTT.

The chain carries TRBV19 and TRBJ1-1; D perhaps matches TRBD1 (6 bases). CDR1 is LNHDA and CDR2 is SQIVND in the germline V gene (reference sequence). The CDR3 spans 19 residues. V lost 5 bases, J lost 0 bases, and 25 bases lay in between. CDR3 in DNA: TGTGCCAGTAGTCCTAAAACAGGGCAGAGGGGAAACATGAACACTGAAGCTTTCTTT. This gives the protein CASSPKTGQRGNMNTEAFF.

The chain is built from TRBV4-3 and TRBJ1-5; D gene ambiguous. The CDR3 runs 13 residues. V lost 5 bases, J lost 3 bases, and 8 bases lay in between. CDR1 LGHNA and CDR2 YSLEER come from the germline V gene. The CDR3 nucleotides read TGCGCCAGCAGCATAGACACCAATCAGCCCCAGCATTTT. Translating it yields CASSIDTNQPQHF.

The chain employs TRBV6-1 and TRBJ2-7, with D perhaps matching TRBD1 or TRBD2 (5 bases each). The V gene lost 2 bases and the J gene lost 4 bases, with 21 bases spanning the gap. The CDR3 has 17 residues. Per the germline V gene, CDR1 is MNHNS and CDR2 is SASEGT. For the CDR3, the DNA is TGTGCCAGCAGTGAATTCGGGACCTTCTCAAAAAAATACGAGCAGTACTTC. It is translated as CASSEFGTFSKKYEQYF.

This sequence joins TRBV7-8 and TRBJ2-3; D may be TRBD2 (5 bases). Germline V CDR1 and CDR2: SGHVS, FQNEAQ. Trimming left V 3 bases short and J 3 bases short, with 7 bases between. The CDR3 spans 13 residues. The CDR3 bases are TGTGCCAGCAGCTTGAGGGAGACAGATACGCAGTATTTT. It yields the protein CASSLRETDTQYF.

This sequence joins TRBV3-1 (or the pseudogene TRBV3-2) and TRBJ1-1, with D possibly TRBD1 on 6 matching bases. This CDR3 is 14 amino acids long. Deletions cut 2 bases from V and 3 bases from J, with 10 bases between. Germline V lookup: CDR1 LGHDT, CDR2 YNNKEL (reference sequence). CDR3 nucleotide sequence: TGTGCCAGCAGCCAAAAAGGGGGGTACACTGAAGCTTTCTTT. This translates into CASSQKGGYTEAFF.

The V and J genes are TRBV11-2 and TRBJ1-5; no reliable D call. Per germline, CDR1 SGHAT and CDR2 FQNNGV. The CDR3 has 16 residues. Trimming stripped 0 bases from V and 5 bases from J, with 14 bases between. CDR3 region: CASSLDLHGGDQPQHF. CDR3 nucleotide sequence: TGTGCCAGCAGCTTAGATCTTCACGGAGGAGATCAGCCCCAGCATTTT.

This rearrangement joins TRBV6-5 to TRBJ1-1; D is unresolved. The V end lost 4 bases, the J end lost 2 bases, and 8 bases lay between the germline ends. CDR3 size: 13 residues. Germline loops: CDR1 MNHEY, CDR2 SVGAGI. The CDR3 loop reads CASSLRRNTEAFF. CDR3 DNA: TGTGCCAGCAGTTTACGACGCAACACTGAAGCTTTCTTT.

The rearrangement links TRBV5-6 to TRBJ1-4, with a possible D match to TRBD1 (5 bases). The V end lost 4 bases, the J end lost 8 bases, and 21 bases lay between the germline ends. CDR3 size: 16 residues. CDR1 SGHDT and CDR2 YYEEEE come from the germline V gene. CDR3 nucleotide sequence: TGTGCCAGCAGCCGGCCCAGGGTCCTAATTGGGGAAAAACTGTTTTTT. Translated: CASSRPRVLIGEKLFF.

This chain connects TRBV6-4 to TRBJ2-3; D might be TRBD1 or TRBD2, each matching 5 bases. Per the germline V gene, CDR1 is MRHNA and CDR2 is SNTAGT. V was shortened by 6 bases and J by 4 bases, with 11 bases between the two germline ends. The CDR3 extends over 13 amino acids. The CDR3 region is CASRAQGADTQYF. The CDR3 DNA follows: TGTGCCAGCAGGGCGCAGGGAGCAGATACGCAGTATTTT.

The J gene is TRBJ1-5, the V gene TRBV14; D not resolved. V was cut by 3 bases and J by 2 bases, with 5 bases left in between. In germline, CDR1 is SGHDN, CDR2 FVKESK. This CDR3 has 13 amino acids. This chain's CDR3 is CASSQGGNQPQHF. DNA for the CDR3: TGTGCCAGCAGCCAGGGTGGCAATCAGCCCCAGCATTTT.

The chain carries TRBV16 and TRBJ2-3; 8 nucleotides align to TRBD1. V trimming: 2 bases; J trimming: 0 bases; junction bases outside the gene matches: 1. The germline V gene encodes CDR1 KGHSY and CDR2 FQNENV. The CDR3 has 15 residues. The CDR3, as DNA: TGTGCCAGCAGCCAACGACAGGGGAGCACAGATACGCAGTATTTT. Residues: CASSQRQGSTDTQYF.

This clone appeared a single time. This chain joins TRBV18 and TRBJ2-7; 12 bases match TRBD1. The J segment lost 2 bases and the V segment lost 0 bases, leaving 5 bases of the junction unmatched. From germline, CDR1 is KGHSH and CDR2 LQKENI. The CDR3 contains 17 residues. This chain's CDR3 is CASSPPRDRGLAYEQYF. As DNA, the CDR3 is TGTGCCAGCTCACCACCGCGGGACAGGGGGCTTGCCTACGAGCAGTACTTC. The full variable domain, rest sourced from reference TRBV18 and TRBJ2-7, is NAGVMQNPRHLVRRRGQEARLRCSPMKGHSHVYWYRQLPEEGLKFMVYLQKENIIDESGMPKERFSAEFPKEGPSILRIQQVVRGDSAAYFCASSPPRDRGLAYEQYFGPGTRLTVT.

The chain is built from TRBV10-3 and TRBJ1-3; possibly TRBD1 for D (5 bases). V was shortened by 3 bases and J by 8 bases, with 8 bases between the two germline ends. There are 12 residues in the CDR3. The V gene's germline CDR1 is ENHRY and CDR2 SYGVKD. The CDR3 DNA reads TGTGCCATCAGTGACAGGGAGGACACCATATATTTT. The encoded protein is CAISDREDTIYF.

The gene calls are TRBV10-3 and TRBJ2-2, with 9 bases that match TRBD1. Trimming at V came to 7 bases and at J to 3 bases, leaving 3 bases not matched to a gene. The germline V gene has CDR1 ENHRY and CDR2 SYGVKD. The CDR3 runs 14 residues. The CDR3 DNA follows: TGTGCCATCACTAGGACAGGGGACACCGGGGAGCTGTTTTTT. Its translation: CAITRTGDTGELFF.

CDR3 in amino acids: CASTERGKANSPLHF. Here the CDR3 DNA reads TGTGCCAGCACAGAGCGGGGAAAGGCAAATTCACCCCTCCACTTT. The chain couples TRBV2 to TRBJ1-6; no definite D call. Germline V lookup: CDR1 SNHLY, CDR2 FYNNEI. The CDR3 covers 15 residues. V dropped 7 bases and J dropped 7 bases, with 17 bases sitting between them. The entire variable domain, with the rest obtained from reference TRBV2 and TRBJ1-6, is as follows: EPEVTQTPSHQVTQMGQEVILRCVPISNHLYFYWYRQILGQKVEFLVSFYNNEISEKSEIFDDQFSVERPDGSNFTLKIRSTKLEDSAMYFCASTERGKANSPLHFGNGTRLTVT.

This clone was observed a single time. J is TRBJ1-3 and V is TRBV5-1; tentatively, D is TRBD1 (6 bases). CDR1 SGHRS and CDR2 YFSETQ come from the germline V gene. V dropped 4 bases and J dropped 1 base, with 12 bases sitting between them. The CDR3 runs 15 residues. The CDR3 DNA reads as TGCGCCAGCAGCGTTAAACAGGGTTCTGGAAACACCATATATTTT. This encodes CASSVKQGSGNTIYF.